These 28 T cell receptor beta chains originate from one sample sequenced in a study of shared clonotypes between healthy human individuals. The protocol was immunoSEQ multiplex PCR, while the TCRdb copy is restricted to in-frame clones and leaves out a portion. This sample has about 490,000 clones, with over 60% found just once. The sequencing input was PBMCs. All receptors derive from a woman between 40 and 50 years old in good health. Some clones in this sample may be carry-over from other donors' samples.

The CDR3 sequence: CASSQGGWGANTEAFF. For the CDR3, the DNA is TGCGCCAGCAGCCAAGGGGGATGGGGAGCAAACACTGAAGCTTTCTTT. J is TRBJ1-1 and V is TRBV4-3, with D uncertain. The length of the CDR3 is 16 residues. Trimming cost V 1 base and J 2 bases, with 14 bases left between them. Germline V gives CDR1 LGHNA, CDR2 YSLEER.

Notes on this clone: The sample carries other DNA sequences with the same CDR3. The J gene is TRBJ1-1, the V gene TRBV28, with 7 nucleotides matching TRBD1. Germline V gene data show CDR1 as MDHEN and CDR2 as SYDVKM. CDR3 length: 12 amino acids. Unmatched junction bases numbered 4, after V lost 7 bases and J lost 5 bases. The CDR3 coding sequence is TGTGCCAGCAAACTACAGGGGACTGAAGCTTTCTTT. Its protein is CASKLQGTEAFF.

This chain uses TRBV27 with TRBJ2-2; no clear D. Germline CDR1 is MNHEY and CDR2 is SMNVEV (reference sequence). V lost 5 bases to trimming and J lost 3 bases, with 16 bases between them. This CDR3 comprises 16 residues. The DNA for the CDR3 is TGTGCCAGCAGTCCCTGGGCCGCTGACCACACCGGGGAGCTGTTTTTT. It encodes CASSPWAADHTGELFF.

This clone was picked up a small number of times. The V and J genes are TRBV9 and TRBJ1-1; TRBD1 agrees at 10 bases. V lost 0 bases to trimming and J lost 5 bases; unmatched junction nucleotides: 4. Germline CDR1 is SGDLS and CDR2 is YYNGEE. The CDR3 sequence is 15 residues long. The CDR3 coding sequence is TGTGCCAGCAGCGTAGGGGACAGGGGCTGGACTGAAGCTTTCTTT. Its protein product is CASSVGDRGWTEAFF.

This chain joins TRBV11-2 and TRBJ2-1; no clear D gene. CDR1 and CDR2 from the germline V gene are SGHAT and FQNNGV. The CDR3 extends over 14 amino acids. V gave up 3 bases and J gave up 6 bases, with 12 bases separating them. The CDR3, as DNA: TGTGCCAGCAGCTTCCTAAGTGGCTCCAATGAGCAGTTCTTC. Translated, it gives CASSFLSGSNEQFF.

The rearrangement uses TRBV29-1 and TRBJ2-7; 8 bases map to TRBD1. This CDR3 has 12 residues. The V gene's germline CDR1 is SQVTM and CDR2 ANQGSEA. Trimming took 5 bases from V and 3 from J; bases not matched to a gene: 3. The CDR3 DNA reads TGCAGCGTTCGAGGACAGGGCTACGAGCAGTACTTC. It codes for CSVRGQGYEQYF.

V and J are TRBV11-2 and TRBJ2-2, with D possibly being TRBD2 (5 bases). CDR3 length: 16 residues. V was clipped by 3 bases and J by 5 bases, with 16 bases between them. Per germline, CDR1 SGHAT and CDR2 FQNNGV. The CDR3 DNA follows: TGTGCCAGCAGCTTCCCCCCGGGGTTGGGGACCGGGGAGCTGTTTTTT. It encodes CASSFPPGLGTGELFF. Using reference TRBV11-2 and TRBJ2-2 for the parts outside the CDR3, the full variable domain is EAGVAQSPRYKIIEKRQSVAFWCNPISGHATLYWYQQILGQGPKLLIQFQNNGVVDDSQLPKDRFSAERLKGVDSTLKIQPAKLEDSAVYLCASSFPPGLGTGELFFGEGSRLTVL.

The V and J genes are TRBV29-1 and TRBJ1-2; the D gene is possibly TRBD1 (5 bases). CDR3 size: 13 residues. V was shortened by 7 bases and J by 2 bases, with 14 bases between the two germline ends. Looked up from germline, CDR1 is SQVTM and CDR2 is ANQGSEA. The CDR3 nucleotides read TGCAGCGCTCGGGACGGTCAAAACTATGGCTACACCTTC. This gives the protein CSARDGQNYGYTF.

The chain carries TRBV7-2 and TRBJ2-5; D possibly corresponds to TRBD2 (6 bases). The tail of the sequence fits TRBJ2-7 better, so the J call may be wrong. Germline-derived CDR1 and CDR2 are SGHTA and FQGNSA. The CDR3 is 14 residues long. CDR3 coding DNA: TGTGCCAGCAGCTTGCCCCGGACGGGAGACGAGCAGTACTTC. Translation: CASSLPRTGDEQYF.

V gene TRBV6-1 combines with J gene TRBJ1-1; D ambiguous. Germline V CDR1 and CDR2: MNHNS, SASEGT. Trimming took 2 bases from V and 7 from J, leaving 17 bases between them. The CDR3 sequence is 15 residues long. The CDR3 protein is CASSESPGSTNEAFF. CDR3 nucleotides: TGTGCCAGCAGTGAATCTCCGGGGTCGACTAATGAAGCTTTCTTT.

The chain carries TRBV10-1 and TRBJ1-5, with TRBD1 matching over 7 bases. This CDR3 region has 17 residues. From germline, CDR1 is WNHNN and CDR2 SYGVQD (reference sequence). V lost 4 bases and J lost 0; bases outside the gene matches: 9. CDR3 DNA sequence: TGCGCCAGCAGTGGGGAACGACAGGGCGATAGCAATCAGCCCCAGCATTTT. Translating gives CASSGERQGDSNQPQHF.

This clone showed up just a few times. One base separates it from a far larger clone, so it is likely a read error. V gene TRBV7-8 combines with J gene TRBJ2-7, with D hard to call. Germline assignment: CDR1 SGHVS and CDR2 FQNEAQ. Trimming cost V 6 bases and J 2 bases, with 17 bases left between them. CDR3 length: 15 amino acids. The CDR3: CASSFLRHSPYEQYF. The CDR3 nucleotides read TGTGCCAGCAGTTTCCTCCGCCACTCACCCTACGAGCAGTACTTC.

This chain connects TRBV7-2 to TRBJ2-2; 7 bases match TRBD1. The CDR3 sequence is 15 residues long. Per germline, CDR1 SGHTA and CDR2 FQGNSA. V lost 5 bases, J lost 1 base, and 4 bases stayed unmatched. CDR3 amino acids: CASSPDRVNTGELFF. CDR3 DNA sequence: TGTGCCAGCAGCCCCGACAGGGTGAACACCGGGGAGCTGTTTTTT.

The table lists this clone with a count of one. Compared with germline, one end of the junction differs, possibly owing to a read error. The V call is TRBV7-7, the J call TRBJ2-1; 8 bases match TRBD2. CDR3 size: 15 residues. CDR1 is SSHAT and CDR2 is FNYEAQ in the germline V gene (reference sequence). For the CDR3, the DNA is TGTGCTAGCAGCTTAGACGCGGGAGGAGGGAATGAGCAGTTCTTC. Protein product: CASSLDAGGGNEQFF. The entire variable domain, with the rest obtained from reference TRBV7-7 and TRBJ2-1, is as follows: GAGVSQSPRYKVTKRGQDVTLRCDPISSHATLYWYQQALGQGPEFLTYFNYEAQPDKSGLPSDRFSAERPEGSISTLTIQRTEQRDSAMYRCASSLDAGGGNEQFFGPGTRLTVL.

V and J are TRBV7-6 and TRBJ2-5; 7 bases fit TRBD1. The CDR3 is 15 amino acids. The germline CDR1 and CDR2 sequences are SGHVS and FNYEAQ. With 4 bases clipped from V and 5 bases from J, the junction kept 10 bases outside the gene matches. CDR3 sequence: CASSYPQTGQETQYF. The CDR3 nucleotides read TGTGCCAGCAGCTACCCCCAGACAGGGCAGGAGACCCAGTACTTC.

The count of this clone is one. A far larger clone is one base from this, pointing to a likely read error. The CDR3 region is CASSLADSYHYGYTF. In DNA, the CDR3 is TGCGCCAGCAGCTTGGCCGACAGTTACCACTATGGCTACACCTTC. The chain combines TRBV5-1 with TRBJ1-2; possible D gene TRBD1, 5 bases. Per germline, CDR1 SGHRS and CDR2 YFSETQ. There are 15 residues in the CDR3. V shed 0 bases and J shed 3 bases, with 12 bases lying between them.

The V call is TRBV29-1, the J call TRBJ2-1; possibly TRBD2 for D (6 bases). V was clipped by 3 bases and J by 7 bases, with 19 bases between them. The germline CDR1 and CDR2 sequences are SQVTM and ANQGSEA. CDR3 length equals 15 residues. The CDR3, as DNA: TGCAGCGTTGACCCTAACCTAGCGTTGATTAATGAGCAGTTCTTC. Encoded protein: CSVDPNLALINEQFF.

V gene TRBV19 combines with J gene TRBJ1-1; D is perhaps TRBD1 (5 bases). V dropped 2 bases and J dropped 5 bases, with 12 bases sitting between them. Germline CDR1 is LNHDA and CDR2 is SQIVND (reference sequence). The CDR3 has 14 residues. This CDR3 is CASSISWGRTEAFF. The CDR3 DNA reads TGTGCCAGTAGTATATCTTGGGGGAGGACTGAAGCTTTCTTT.

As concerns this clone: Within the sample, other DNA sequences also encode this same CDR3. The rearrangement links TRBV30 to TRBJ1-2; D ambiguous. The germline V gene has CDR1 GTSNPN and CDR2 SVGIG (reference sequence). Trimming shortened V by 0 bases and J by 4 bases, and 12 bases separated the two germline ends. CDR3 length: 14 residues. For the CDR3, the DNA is TGTGCCTGGAGTGTTTTACGGGGTGGCTATGGCTACACCTTC. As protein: CAWSVLRGGYGYTF.

The CDR3, as DNA: TGTGCCAGCAGCCAAGAATTGGGACAGCGGCCAACCTACGAGCAGTACTTC. Protein: CASSQELGQRPTYEQYF. The chain joins TRBV4-2 to TRBJ2-7, with 7 bases fitting TRBD1. CDR1 and CDR2 (germline): LGHNA, YNFKEQ. This CDR3 region has 17 residues. V lost 0 bases to trimming and J lost 2 bases; unmatched junction nucleotides: 10.

CDR3 DNA: TGTGCCAGCAGCCGGGACAGGGGAGAGACCCAGTACTTC. Its protein is CASSRDRGETQYF. This rearrangement joins TRBV5-4 to TRBJ2-5, with 10 bases lining up with TRBD1. Germline loops: CDR1 SGHNT, CDR2 YYREEE (reference sequence). The V gene end was trimmed by 4 bases and the J gene end by 4 bases; junction bases not matched to a gene: 1. The CDR3 extends over 13 amino acids.

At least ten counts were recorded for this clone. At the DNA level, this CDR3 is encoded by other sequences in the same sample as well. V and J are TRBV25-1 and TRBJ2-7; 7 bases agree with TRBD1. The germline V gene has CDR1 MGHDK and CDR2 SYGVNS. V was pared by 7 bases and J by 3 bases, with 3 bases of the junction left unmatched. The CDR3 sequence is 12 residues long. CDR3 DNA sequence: TGTGCCAGCATGGGACAGAACTACGAGCAGTACTTC. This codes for CASMGQNYEQYF.

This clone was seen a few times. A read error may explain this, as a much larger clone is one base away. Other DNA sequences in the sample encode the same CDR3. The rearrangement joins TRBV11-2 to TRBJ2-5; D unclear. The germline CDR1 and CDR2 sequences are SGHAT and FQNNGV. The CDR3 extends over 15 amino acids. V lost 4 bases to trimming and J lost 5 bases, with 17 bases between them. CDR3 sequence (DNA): TGTGCCAGCAGCTCCTCCGGTGCACCCCAGGAGACCCAGTACTTC. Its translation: CASSSSGAPQETQYF.

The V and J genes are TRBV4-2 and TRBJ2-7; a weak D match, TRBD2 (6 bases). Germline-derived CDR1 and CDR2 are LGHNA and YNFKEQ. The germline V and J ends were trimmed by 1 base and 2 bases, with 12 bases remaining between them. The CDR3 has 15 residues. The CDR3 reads CASSQAGTGAYEQYF. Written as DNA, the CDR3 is TGTGCCAGCAGCCAAGCCGGGACTGGGGCCTACGAGCAGTACTTC.

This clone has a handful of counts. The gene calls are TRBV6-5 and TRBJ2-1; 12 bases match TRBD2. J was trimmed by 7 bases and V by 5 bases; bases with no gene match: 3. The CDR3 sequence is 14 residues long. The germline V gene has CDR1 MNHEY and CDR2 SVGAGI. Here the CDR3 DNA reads TGTGCCAGCAGTCTAGCGGGAGGGCGGAATGAGCAGTTCTTC. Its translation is CASSLAGGRNEQFF.

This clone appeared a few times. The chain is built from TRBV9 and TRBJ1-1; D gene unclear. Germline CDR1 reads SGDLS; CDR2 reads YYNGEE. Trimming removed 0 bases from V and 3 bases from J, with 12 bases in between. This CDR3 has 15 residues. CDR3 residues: CASSVDLGGYTEAFF. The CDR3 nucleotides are TGTGCCAGCAGCGTAGATTTGGGAGGATACACTGAAGCTTTCTTT. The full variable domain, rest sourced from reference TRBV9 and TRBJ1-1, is DSGVTQTPKHLITATGQRVTLRCSPRSGDLSVYWYQQSLDQGLQFLIQYYNGEERAKGNILERFSAQQFPDLHSELNLSSLELGDSALYFCASSVDLGGYTEAFFGQGTRLTVV.

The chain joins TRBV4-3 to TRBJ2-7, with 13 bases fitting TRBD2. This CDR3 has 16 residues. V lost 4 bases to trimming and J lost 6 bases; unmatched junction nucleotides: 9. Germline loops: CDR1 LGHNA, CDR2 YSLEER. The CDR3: CASSLLAGGPVREQYF. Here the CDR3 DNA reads TGCGCCAGCAGCCTACTAGCGGGAGGGCCGGTCCGCGAGCAGTACTTC.

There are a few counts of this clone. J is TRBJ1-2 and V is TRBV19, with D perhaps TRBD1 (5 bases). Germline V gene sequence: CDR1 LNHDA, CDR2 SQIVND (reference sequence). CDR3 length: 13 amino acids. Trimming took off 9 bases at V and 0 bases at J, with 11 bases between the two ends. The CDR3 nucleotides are TGTGCCAGCCAAGGGACGGCTAACTATGGCTACACCTTC. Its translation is CASQGTANYGYTF.